The next 8 T cell receptor beta chains were all read from a single sample in a study of fetal regulatory T cell absence and autoimmunity. Produced via immunoSEQ multiplex PCR; TCRdb's table is partial and in-frame only. The sample records about 95,000 clones, roughly 70% being singletons. The sample comprised pancreas tissue. These TCRs come from a male donor with IPEX syndrome.

V is TRBV4-1 and J is TRBJ2-2, with D possibly matching TRBD1 (6 bases). The V gene's germline CDR1 is MGHRA and CDR2 YSYEKL. The CDR3 has 17 amino acids. The V end lost 0 bases, the J end lost 0 bases, and 11 bases lay between the germline ends. CDR3 amino acids: CASSQEGAGANTGELFF. CDR3 nucleotides: TGCGCCAGCAGCCAAGAAGGCGCAGGGGCGAACACCGGGGAGCTGTTTTTT.

The genes are TRBV9 and TRBJ2-1; D remains ambiguous. Germline V lookup: CDR1 SGDLS, CDR2 YYNGEE. This CDR3 region has 15 residues. V lost 4 bases to trimming and J lost 0 bases, with 11 bases between them. The CDR3 spells CASSSRSSSYNEQFF. CDR3 DNA sequence: TGTGCCAGCAGCTCACGGTCGAGCTCCTACAATGAGCAGTTCTTC. Variable domain in full (rest from reference TRBV9 and TRBJ2-1): DSGVTQTPKHLITATGQRVTLRCSPRSGDLSVYWYQQSLDQGLQFLIQYYNGEERAKGNILERFSAQQFPDLHSELNLSSLELGDSALYFCASSSRSSSYNEQFFGPGTRLTVL.

The chain links TRBV4-1 to TRBJ2-7; the D is unclear. V was cut by 5 bases and J by 0 bases, with 11 bases left in between. The germline V gene encodes CDR1 MGHRA and CDR2 YSYEKL. The CDR3 spans 14 residues. This CDR3 reads CASSIQLSSYEQYF. CDR3 nucleotides: TGCGCCAGCAGCATACAACTATCCTCCTACGAGCAGTACTTC.

The chain is built from TRBV7-9 and TRBJ2-7, with D maybe TRBD1 (6 bases). Looked up from germline, CDR1 is SEHNR and CDR2 is FQNEAQ (reference sequence). V lost 1 base to trimming and J lost 4 bases, with 14 bases between them. The CDR3 spans 15 residues. In DNA form, the CDR3 reads TGTGCCAGCAGCTTAGGTCGGGACATATCTTACGAGCAGTACTTC. Its translation: CASSLGRDISYEQYF.

The rearrangement uses TRBV4-1 and TRBJ2-4; TRBD1 aligns across 7 bases. After removal of 3 bases from V and 5 bases from J, the junction contained 7 bases not matched to a gene. This CDR3 spans 15 amino acids. CDR1 MGHRA and CDR2 YSYEKL come from the germline V gene. CDR3 amino acids: CASSQRQGGQNIQYF. For the CDR3, the DNA is TGCGCCAGCAGCCAGCGACAGGGTGGGCAAAACATTCAGTACTTC.

There are a few counts of this clone. The V gene is TRBV18, the J gene TRBJ2-7; D is unclear. Per the germline V gene, CDR1 is KGHSH and CDR2 is LQKENI. Trimming removed 2 bases from V and 0 bases from J, with 5 bases in between. CDR3 size: 13 residues. CDR3 nucleotides: TGTGCCAGCTCACCAGTTAGCTCCTACGAGCAGTACTTC. Encoded protein: CASSPVSSYEQYF.

The CDR3 DNA reads as TGCAGCGTTTCCGGGACAGGGGCGGGCGAGCAGTACTTC. Translation gives CSVSGTGAGEQYF. The chain recombines TRBV29-1 with TRBJ2-7; 10 bases map to TRBD1. Germline V gene lookup returns CDR1 SQVTM and CDR2 ANQGSEA. The J segment lost 6 bases and the V segment lost 5 bases, leaving 7 bases of the junction unmatched. This CDR3 spans 13 amino acids.

The rearrangement uses TRBV10-1 and TRBJ1-4, with TRBD1 as a possible D gene (5 bases). The V gene lost 2 bases and the J gene lost 5 bases, with 15 bases spanning the gap. This CDR3 comprises 16 residues. The V gene's germline CDR1 is WNHNN and CDR2 SYGVQD (reference sequence). CDR3 DNA: TGCGCCAGCAGTGAGATCCGGGGCCGGTGGAATGAAAAACTGTTTTTT. Protein product: CASSEIRGRWNEKLFF.